This T cell receptor (beta chain) appears in the sequencing data of a study of Graves' ophthalmopathy and Graves' hyperthyroidism. Study context: Peripheral blood was obtained at first diagnosis, ahead of any treatment.

This clonotype was recorded many times. With V trimmed by 7 bases and J by 4 bases, 6 bases remained unmatched. The CDR3 length is 14 residues. RNA transcripts yielded amplified TCR beta CDR3 regions. The library came from an HTBI-primed first-round RT-PCR and a second-round multiplex PCR. One entry per CDR3 protein results from TCRdb running MiXCR on the multiplex PCR reads. The sample carries 300,000 to 400,000 distinct CDR3 sequences, roughly 16% recorded once. This chain links TRBV12-3 or TRBV12-4 with TRBJ1-5; TRBD1 agrees at 8 bases. The specimen sequenced was peripheral blood. The clonotype comes from an adult man with Graves' ophthalmopathy. The CDR3 DNA follows: TGTGCCAGCACACCCGGACAGGGAAATCAGCCCCAGCATTTT. It is translated as CASTPGQGNQPQHF.